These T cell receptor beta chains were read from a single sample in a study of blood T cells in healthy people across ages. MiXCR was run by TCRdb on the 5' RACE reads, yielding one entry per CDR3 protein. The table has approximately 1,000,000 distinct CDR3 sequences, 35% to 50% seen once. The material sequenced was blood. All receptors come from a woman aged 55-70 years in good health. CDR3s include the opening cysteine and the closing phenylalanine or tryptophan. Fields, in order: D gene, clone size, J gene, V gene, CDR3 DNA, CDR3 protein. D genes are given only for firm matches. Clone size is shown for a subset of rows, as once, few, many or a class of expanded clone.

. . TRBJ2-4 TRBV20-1 TGCAGTGCTCCTGTAGCCAAAAACATTCAGTACTTC CSAPVAKNIQYF
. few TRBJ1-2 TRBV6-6 TGTGCCAGCATGGGAGGGGAGGCTTATGGCTACACCTTC CASMGGEAYGYTF
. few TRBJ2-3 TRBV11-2 TGTGCCAGCAGCTTAGGATCGGGTGTGGATACGCAGTATTTT CASSLGSGVDTQYF
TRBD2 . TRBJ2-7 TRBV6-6 TGTGCCAGCAGGACCAGCGGGAGTATCGGCTACGAGCAGTACTTC CASRTSGSIGYEQYF
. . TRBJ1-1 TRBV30 TGTGCCTGGAGTGTGGGGCCGGGGACTGAAGCTTTCTTT CAWSVGPGTEAFF
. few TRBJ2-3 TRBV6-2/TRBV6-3 TGTGCCAGCAGTGACGGGGGTTACGATACGCAGTATTTT CASSDGGYDTQYF
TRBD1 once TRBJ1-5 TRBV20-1 TGCAGTGCTACCCCTCAGGGGACAGCTAGACATCAGCCCCAGCATTTT CSATPQGTARHQPQHF
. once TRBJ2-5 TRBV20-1 TGCAGTGCTAGTCGGACCCATGTCGCTTCGGAGACCCAGTACTTC CSASRTHVASETQYF
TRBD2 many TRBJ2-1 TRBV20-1 TGCAGTGCTCCGGATACTAGCGCTGAGCAGTTCTTC CSAPDTSAEQFF
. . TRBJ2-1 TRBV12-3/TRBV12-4 TGTGCCAGCAGTTCCTACAGGAATGAGCAGTTCTTC CASSSYRNEQFF
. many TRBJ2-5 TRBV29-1 TGCAGCAAACTAGACAGAAAAGAGACCCAGTACTTC CSKLDRKETQYF
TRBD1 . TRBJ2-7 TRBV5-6 TGTGCCAGCACTTGGGACAGGGGCCACGAGCAGTACTTC CASTWDRGHEQYF
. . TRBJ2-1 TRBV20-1 TGCAGTGCTATCAGGGGGGGCTACAATGAGCAGTTCTTC CSAIRGGYNEQFF
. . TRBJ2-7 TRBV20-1 TGCAGTGTTGAGAGGGGCGGACAAAGAAACAATGAGCAGTACTTC CSVERGGQRNNEQYF
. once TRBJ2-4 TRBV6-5 TGTGCCAGCGGGGGACGGAGGGGAAACATTCAGTACTTC CASGGRRGNIQYF
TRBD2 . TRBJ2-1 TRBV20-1 TGCAGTGCAACCGGGAGGATCACCTACAATGAGCAGTTCTTC CSATGRITYNEQFF
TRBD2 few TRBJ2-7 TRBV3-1 TGTGCCAGCAGCCAAGTAGCGGGAGGGATAGGCGAGCAGTACTTC CASSQVAGGIGEQYF
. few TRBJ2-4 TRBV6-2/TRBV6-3 TGTGCCAGCAGTTACGAGTCCACAGCCAAAAACATTCAGTACTTC CASSYESTAKNIQYF
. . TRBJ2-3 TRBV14 TGTGCCAGCAGCCCCCTTCGGGGGATAGCAGATACGCAGTATTTT CASSPLRGIADTQYF
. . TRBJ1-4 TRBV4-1 TGCGCCAGCAGCCTGTCGTGGTCCGGCCGGTTTGAAAAACTGTTTTTT CASSLSWSGRFEKLFF
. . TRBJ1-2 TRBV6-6 TGTGCCAGCGGAATAGGGGATGGCTACACCTTC CASGIGDGYTF
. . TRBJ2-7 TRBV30 TGTGCCTGGAGTGCAGGTTCCTACGAGCAGTACTTC CAWSAGSYEQYF
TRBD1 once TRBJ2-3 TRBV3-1 TGTGCCAGCAGCCAAGCCTCGGGACAGGGCACAGATACGCAGTATTTT CASSQASGQGTDTQYF
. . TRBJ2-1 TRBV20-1 TGCAGTGCTAGAGATTTTAGGGGCTTGAACAATGAGCAGTTCTTC CSARDFRGLNNEQFF
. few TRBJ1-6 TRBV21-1 TGTGCCAGCAGCGGGGGCTCACCCCTCCACTTT CASSGGSPLHF
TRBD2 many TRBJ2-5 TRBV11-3 TGTGCCAGCAGCTTAGGACTAGCGGGAGGGAATGAGCAGTACTTC CASSLGLAGGNEQYF
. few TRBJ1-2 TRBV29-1 TGCAGCGTTGAAGTTGGGGGCAGGGGTTATGGCTACACCTTC CSVEVGGRGYGYTF
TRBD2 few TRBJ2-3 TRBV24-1 TGTGCCACCAGTGACCGGACTAGCGGGAGTGCAGATACGCAGTATTTT CATSDRTSGSADTQYF
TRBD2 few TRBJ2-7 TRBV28 TGTGCCAGCACCCCCGGAGGTGCGGGAGGGATCTACGAGCAGTACTTC CASTPGGAGGIYEQYF
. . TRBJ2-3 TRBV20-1 TGCAGTGCTAGATCCCAGACCCGCCCCACAGATACGCAGTATTTT CSARSQTRPTDTQYF
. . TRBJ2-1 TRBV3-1 TGTGCCAGCAACTTGAGGAGGGACGGTACCTACAATGAGCGGTACTTC CASNLRRDGTYNERYF
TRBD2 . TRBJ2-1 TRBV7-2 TGTGCCAGCAGCTTAGGGGGGACTAGCTTTGTCGATGAGCAGTTCTTC CASSLGGTSFVDEQFF
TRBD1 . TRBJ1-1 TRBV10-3 TGTGCCATCAGTGAGCTTGTTACAGGGGGCACTGAAGCTTTCTTT CAISELVTGGTEAFF
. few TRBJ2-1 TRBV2 TGTGCCAGCACCGACGTGGTTAGCTCCTACAATGAGCAGTTCTTC CASTDVVSSYNEQFF
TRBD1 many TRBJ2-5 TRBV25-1 TGTGCCAGCAGTGTGGGACAGATGGATTTCCAAGAGACCCAGTACTTC CASSVGQMDFQETQYF
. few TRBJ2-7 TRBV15 TGTGCCACCAACCCGGGGGCCTACAATGAGCAGTACTTC CATNPGAYNEQYF
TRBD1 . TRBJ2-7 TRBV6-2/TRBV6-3 TGTGCCAGCAGTTACCTGGACAGGGAGCTGGACGAGCAGTACTTC CASSYLDRELDEQYF